This TCR beta chain was captured in a study of technical replicates of blood from a few donors. The V gene lost 5 bases and the J gene lost 2 bases, with 13 bases spanning the gap. This CDR3 contains 14 residues. CDR1 is MNHEY, CDR2 SMNVEV, per germline (reference sequence). Assay used: immunoSEQ multiplex PCR; TCRdb lists only in-frame clones, some missing. Of about 73,000 clones listed, 90% to 95% are singletons. The sequenced material came from PBMCs. The sequence came from a human donor in good health. Some clones in this sample may be carry-over from other donors' samples. The chain uses TRBV27 and TRBJ2-7; D gene ambiguous. CDR3 in DNA: TGTGCCAGCAGTCCCTGGCAGGCGACCTACGAGCAGTACTTC. Translated, it gives CASSPWQATYEQYF.